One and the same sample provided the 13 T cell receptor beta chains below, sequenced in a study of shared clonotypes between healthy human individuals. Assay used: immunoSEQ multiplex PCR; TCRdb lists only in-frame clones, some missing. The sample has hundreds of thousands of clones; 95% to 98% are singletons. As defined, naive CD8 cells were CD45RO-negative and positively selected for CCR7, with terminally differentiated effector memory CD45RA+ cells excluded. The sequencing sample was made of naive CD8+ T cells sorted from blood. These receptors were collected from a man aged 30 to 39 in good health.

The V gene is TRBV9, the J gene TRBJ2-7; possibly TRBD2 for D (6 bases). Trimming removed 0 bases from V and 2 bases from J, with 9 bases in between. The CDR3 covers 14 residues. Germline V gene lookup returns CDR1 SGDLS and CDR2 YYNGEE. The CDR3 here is CASSVAGAAYEQYF. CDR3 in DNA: TGTGCCAGCAGCGTAGCGGGAGCCGCCTACGAGCAGTACTTC.

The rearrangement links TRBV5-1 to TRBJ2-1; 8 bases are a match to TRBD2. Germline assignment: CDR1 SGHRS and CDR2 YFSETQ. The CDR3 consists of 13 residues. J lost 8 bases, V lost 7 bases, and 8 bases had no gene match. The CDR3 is CASGDSGTDEQFF. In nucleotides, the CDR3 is TGCGCCAGCGGAGATAGCGGGACGGATGAGCAGTTCTTC.

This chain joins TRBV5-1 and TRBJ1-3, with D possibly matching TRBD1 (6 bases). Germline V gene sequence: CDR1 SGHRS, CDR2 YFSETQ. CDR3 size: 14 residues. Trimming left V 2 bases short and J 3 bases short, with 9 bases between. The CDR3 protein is CASSFTGFGNTIYF. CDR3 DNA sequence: TGCGCCAGCAGCTTTACAGGGTTTGGAAACACCATATATTTT.

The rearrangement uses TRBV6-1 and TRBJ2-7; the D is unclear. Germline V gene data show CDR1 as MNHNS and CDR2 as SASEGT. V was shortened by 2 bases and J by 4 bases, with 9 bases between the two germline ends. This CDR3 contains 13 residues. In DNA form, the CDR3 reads TGTGCCAGCAGTGAAAAGAACGCGTACGAGCAGTACTTC. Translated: CASSEKNAYEQYF.

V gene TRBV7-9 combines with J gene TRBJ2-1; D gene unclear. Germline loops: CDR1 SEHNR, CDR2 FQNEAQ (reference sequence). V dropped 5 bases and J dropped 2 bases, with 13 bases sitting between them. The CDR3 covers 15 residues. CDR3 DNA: TGTGCCAGCAGCAGAGTGCTAGACCCCTACAATGAGCAGTTCTTC. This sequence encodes CASSRVLDPYNEQFF.

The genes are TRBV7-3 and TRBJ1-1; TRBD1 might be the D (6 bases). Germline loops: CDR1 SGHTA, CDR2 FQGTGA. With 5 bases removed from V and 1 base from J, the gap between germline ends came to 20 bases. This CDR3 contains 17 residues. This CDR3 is CASSLQPLDSSNTEAFF. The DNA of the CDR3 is TGTGCCAGCAGCCTTCAGCCATTGGACAGTTCGAACACTGAAGCTTTCTTT.

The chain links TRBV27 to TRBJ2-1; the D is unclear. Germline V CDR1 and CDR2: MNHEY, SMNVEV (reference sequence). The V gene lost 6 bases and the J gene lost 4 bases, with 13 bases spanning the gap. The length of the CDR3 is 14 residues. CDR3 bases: TGTGCCAGCAGCCCCTACTCCGGTTACAATGAGCAGTTCTTC. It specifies CASSPYSGYNEQFF.

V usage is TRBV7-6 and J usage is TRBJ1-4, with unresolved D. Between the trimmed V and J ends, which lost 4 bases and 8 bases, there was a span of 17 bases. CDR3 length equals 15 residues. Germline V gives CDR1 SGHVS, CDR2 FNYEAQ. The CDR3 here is CASSSWEGLGEKLFF. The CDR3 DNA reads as TGTGCCAGCAGCTCCTGGGAGGGCTTGGGGGAAAAACTGTTTTTT.

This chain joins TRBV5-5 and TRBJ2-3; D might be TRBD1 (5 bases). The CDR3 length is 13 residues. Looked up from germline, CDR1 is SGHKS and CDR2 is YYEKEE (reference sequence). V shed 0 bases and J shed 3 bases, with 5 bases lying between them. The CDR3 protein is CASSLEGTDTQYF. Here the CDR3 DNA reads TGTGCCAGCAGCTTGGAGGGGACAGATACGCAGTATTTT.

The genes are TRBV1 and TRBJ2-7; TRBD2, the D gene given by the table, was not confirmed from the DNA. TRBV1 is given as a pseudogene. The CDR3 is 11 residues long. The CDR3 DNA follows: TGCACCAGCAGCCCTGAGTACGAGCAGTACTTC. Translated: CTSSPEYEQYF.

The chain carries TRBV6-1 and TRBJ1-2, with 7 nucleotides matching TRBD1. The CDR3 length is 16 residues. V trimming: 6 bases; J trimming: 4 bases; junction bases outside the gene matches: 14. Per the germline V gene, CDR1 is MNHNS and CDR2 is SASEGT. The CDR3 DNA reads TGTGCCAGCAGCGAACGGGTAGGACAGGTTATCTATGGCTACACCTTC. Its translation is CASSERVGQVIYGYTF.

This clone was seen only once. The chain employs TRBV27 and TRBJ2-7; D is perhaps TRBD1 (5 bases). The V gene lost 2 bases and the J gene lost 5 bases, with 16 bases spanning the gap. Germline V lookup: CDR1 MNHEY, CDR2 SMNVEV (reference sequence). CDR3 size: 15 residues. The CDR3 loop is CASSLGVSSRDEQYF. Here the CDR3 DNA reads TGTGCCAGCAGTTTAGGCGTCAGCTCCAGGGACGAGCAGTACTTC.

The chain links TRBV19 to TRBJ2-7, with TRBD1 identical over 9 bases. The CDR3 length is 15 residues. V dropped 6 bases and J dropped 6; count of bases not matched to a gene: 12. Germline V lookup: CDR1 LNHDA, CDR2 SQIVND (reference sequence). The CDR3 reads CASSPRTGDLREQYF. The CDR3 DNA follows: TGTGCCAGTAGCCCCAGGACAGGGGATCTCCGCGAGCAGTACTTC.